The 9 T cell receptor beta chains presented below share a single source sample, sequenced in a study of blood T cell repertoires in COVID-19. Sequencing used immunoSEQ multiplex PCR; TCRdb keeps in-frame clones, though not all of them. The sample holds approximately 110,000 clones, less than 85% seen once. Material for sequencing was peripheral blood. The origin of the receptors is an older man with active or convalescent COVID-19.

This CDR3 is CSASDWSYTDTQYF. The CDR3 nucleotides read TGCAGTGCTAGTGATTGGAGTTACACAGATACGCAGTATTTT. This chain uses TRBV20-1 with TRBJ2-3; D unclear. The germline CDR1 and CDR2 sequences are DFQATT and SNEGSKA (reference sequence). The CDR3 is 14 residues long. The germline V and J ends were trimmed by 3 bases and 2 bases, with 12 bases remaining between them.

This clone occurred a few times. The CDR3 bases are TGCGCCAGCAGCCGACAGGGAAATGAGCAGTTCTTC. Translation: CASSRQGNEQFF. The chain links TRBV5-1 to TRBJ2-1; TRBD1 matches 7 bases. Losses at the gene ends were 4 bases for V and 7 bases for J; bases not matched to a gene: 2. This CDR3 is built from 12 residues. Germline V lookup: CDR1 SGHRS, CDR2 YFSETQ.

This clone was seen more than once but under ten times. The chain is built from TRBV12-3 or TRBV12-4 and TRBJ2-2; D is unclear. The V end was cut by 5 bases, the J end by 4 bases, with 8 bases between. The CDR3 totals 13 residues. The CDR3 nucleotides are TGTGCCAGCAGTCTACAGAGCACCGGGGAGCTGTTTTTT. It translates to CASSLQSTGELFF.

The chain joins TRBV5-1 to TRBJ2-5, with D possibly TRBD1 on 6 matching bases. The CDR3 consists of 14 residues. Germline values: CDR1 SGHRS, CDR2 YFSETQ. The V gene lost 4 bases and the J gene lost 2 bases, with 12 bases spanning the gap. The CDR3 sequence: CASSNRGQQETQYF. The CDR3 nucleotides read TGCGCCAGCAGCAACAGAGGACAGCAAGAGACCCAGTACTTC.

This chain joins TRBV4-1 and TRBJ2-3; possibly TRBD2 for D (5 bases). V lost 5 bases and J 1 base, leaving 13 bases between the germline ends. In germline, CDR1 is MGHRA, CDR2 YSYEKL. CDR3 size: 15 residues. The CDR3 reads CASSATGRGTDTQYF. CDR3 DNA sequence: TGCGCCAGCAGCGCGACGGGAAGGGGCACAGATACGCAGTATTTT.

The rearrangement uses TRBV15 and TRBJ1-1; 8 positions agree with TRBD1. Per the germline V gene, CDR1 is LNHNV and CDR2 is YYDKDF (reference sequence). Trimming took 7 bases from V and 4 from J; bases not matched to a gene: 11. The CDR3 length is 15 residues. This chain's CDR3 is CATTTGGAQATEAFF. The CDR3 DNA is TGTGCCACCACCACAGGGGGGGCACAGGCCACTGAAGCTTTCTTT.

The chain carries TRBV28 and TRBJ1-2; maybe TRBD1 (6 bases). Trimming cost V 6 bases and J 5 bases, with 10 bases left between them. This CDR3 region has 12 residues. Germline CDR1 reads MDHEN; CDR2 reads SYDVKM. DNA of the CDR3: TGTGCCAGCAGCCTGGACAGATATGGCTACACCTTC. Its translation is CASSLDRYGYTF.

This clone was detected only a few times. The V call is TRBV5-1, the J call TRBJ1-2; tentative D call: TRBD1 (5 bases). Germline V gene lookup returns CDR1 SGHRS and CDR2 YFSETQ. V was trimmed by 0 bases and J by 5 bases, leaving 8 bases between them. The CDR3 has 13 amino acids. The DNA of the CDR3 is TGCGCCAGCAGCTTGGAGGAGGGGTATGGCTACACCTTC. Amino acid sequence: CASSLEEGYGYTF.

The V and J genes are TRBV18 and TRBJ1-1, with D possibly TRBD1 on 5 matching bases. The CDR3 spans 13 residues. Per the germline V gene, CDR1 is KGHSH and CDR2 is LQKENI. V gave up 6 bases and J gave up 6 bases, with 14 bases separating them. The CDR3 protein is CASSLDSLAEAFF. CDR3 nucleotides: TGTGCCAGCTCTCTCGACAGTCTCGCTGAAGCTTTCTTT.